This T cell receptor (beta chain) was found in a study of T cell repertoires in cytomegalovirus infection. Whole-study context: TCR beta signatures that were public indicated CMV infection and matching HLA type.

The study, taken as a whole, reports: Carriers of CMV and the relevant HLA type were discriminated by public TCR beta frequency. Predominance within the ex vivo response was attributable to HLA-C-restricted CMV-specific TCR beta clonotypes.

The CDR3 spans 16 residues. The V and J ends lost 0 bases and 7 bases, in that order; junction bases with no gene match: 10. Germline V gene data show CDR1 as LNHNV and CDR2 as YYDKDF (reference sequence). This clonotype was detected a few times. The target antigen is unknown. TCRdb re-derived calls from the reads in MiXCR, one entry per CDR3 protein. The repertoire holds roughly 230,000 distinct CDR3 sequences, with about 17% as singletons. This clonotype was obtained from a human donor in good health (CMV status not recorded). Some clones in this sample may be carry-over from other donors' samples. V and J are TRBV15 and TRBJ2-7, with 9 bases aligning to TRBD1. The material sequenced was CD8+ T cells from PBMCs. The CDR3 region is CATSREGSGTGYEQYF. In DNA, the CDR3 is TGTGCCACCAGCAGAGAGGGATCCGGGACAGGGTATGAGCAGTACTTC. The entire variable domain, with the rest obtained from reference TRBV15 and TRBJ2-7, is as follows: DAMVIQNPRYQVTQFGKPVTLSCSQTLNHNVMYWYQQKSSQAPKLLFHYYDKDFNNEADTPDNFQSRRPNTSFCFLDIRSPGLGDTAMYLCATSREGSGTGYEQYFGPGTRLTVT.